The rows below give T cell receptor beta chains drawn from one sample of a study of early T cells in non-severe SARS-CoV-2 infection. TCRdb reanalysed the 5' RACE reads using MiXCR and keeps one entry per CDR3 protein. The sample yields about 100,000 distinct CDR3 sequences, around 10% seen once. Input material: whole blood. Source of these receptors: an adult who was a healthcare worker with PCR-confirmed SARS-CoV-2 infection or an uninfected control (not recorded which). The CDR3 runs from the conserved cysteine through the conserved F or W. D genes are given only for firm matches. The size entry is marked missing in some rows and otherwise reads once, few, many or a size class.

v_call: TRBV12-5
clone_size: .
d_call: .
j_call: TRBJ2-3
cdr3_nt: TGTGCTAGTGGCAATTTAGATACGCAGTATTTT
cdr3_aa: CASGNLDTQYF

v_call: TRBV6-5
clone_size: many
d_call: .
j_call: TRBJ2-2
cdr3_nt: TGTGCCAGCAGTTACGATCTTGAGGGTTTAACCGGGGAGCTGTTTTTT
cdr3_aa: CASSYDLEGLTGELFF

v_call: TRBV3-1
clone_size: .
d_call: TRBD2
j_call: TRBJ2-5
cdr3_nt: TGTGCCAGCAGCCAAGGCCTAGCGGGAGAGAAAGAGACCCAGTACTTC
cdr3_aa: CASSQGLAGEKETQYF

v_call: TRBV7-6
clone_size: many
d_call: .
j_call: TRBJ2-5
cdr3_nt: TGTGCCAGCAGCTCAAACCGGCAAGAGACCCAGTACTTC
cdr3_aa: CASSSNRQETQYF

v_call: TRBV5-1
clone_size: few
d_call: TRBD2
j_call: TRBJ2-7
cdr3_nt: TGCGCCAGCACGGGTCAGGGAGCGGGAGTCAGGGAGCAGTACTTC
cdr3_aa: CASTGQGAGVREQYF

v_call: TRBV12-3/TRBV12-4
clone_size: many
d_call: .
j_call: TRBJ2-6
cdr3_nt: TGTGCCAGCAGTTTCAGGTCGGGGGCTGGGGCCAACGTCCTGACTTTC
cdr3_aa: CASSFRSGAGANVLTF

v_call: TRBV4-3
clone_size: .
d_call: .
j_call: TRBJ2-7
cdr3_nt: TGCGCCAGCAGCCAGTCTTGGGATCGCGAGCAGTACTTC
cdr3_aa: CASSQSWDREQYF

v_call: TRBV5-1
clone_size: .
d_call: TRBD2
j_call: TRBJ2-2
cdr3_nt: TGCGCCAGCAGCTTAGGGACTAGCGGGGCGAACACCGGGGAGCTGTTTTTT
cdr3_aa: CASSLGTSGANTGELFF

v_call: TRBV6-1
clone_size: few
d_call: .
j_call: TRBJ2-7
cdr3_nt: TGTGCCAGCAGTGTATCAGGATGGACGTCTTACGAGCAGTACTTC
cdr3_aa: CASSVSGWTSYEQYF

v_call: TRBV7-7
clone_size: many
d_call: TRBD1
j_call: TRBJ2-1
cdr3_nt: TGTGCCAGCAGCCCGATCGCGTCGGACAGGGCGGGGGAGCAGTTCTTC
cdr3_aa: CASSPIASDRAGEQFF

v_call: TRBV20-1
clone_size: .
d_call: .
j_call: TRBJ1-1
cdr3_nt: TGCAGTGCTAGTAAGTTTGGCGGTCCTCTCACTGAAGCTTTCTTT
cdr3_aa: CSASKFGGPLTEAFF

v_call: TRBV4-2
clone_size: few
d_call: .
j_call: TRBJ1-2
cdr3_nt: TGTGCCAGCAGCCAAGGCCACAGGGTCGCAGGAGGCTACACCTTC
cdr3_aa: CASSQGHRVAGGYTF

v_call: TRBV28
clone_size: many
d_call: .
j_call: TRBJ2-7
cdr3_nt: TGTGCCAGCAGTTTGCCGGGGGGCGGGCTAGCAGGAACCTACGAGCAGTACTTC
cdr3_aa: CASSLPGGGLAGTYEQYF

v_call: TRBV2
clone_size: .
d_call: .
j_call: TRBJ2-5
cdr3_nt: TGTGCCAGCAGTGAAGCGGGAAAGATCCAGTACTTC
cdr3_aa: CASSEAGKIQYF

v_call: TRBV7-2
clone_size: few
d_call: TRBD1
j_call: TRBJ1-4
cdr3_nt: TGTGCCAGCAGCTCCGGACAGGGAGAAAAACTGTTTTTT
cdr3_aa: CASSSGQGEKLFF

v_call: TRBV6-1
clone_size: .
d_call: .
j_call: TRBJ2-3
cdr3_nt: TGTGCCAGCAGTGAAGCCCGTGTGACAGATACGCAGTATTTT
cdr3_aa: CASSEARVTDTQYF

v_call: TRBV6-1
clone_size: .
d_call: TRBD1
j_call: TRBJ2-6
cdr3_nt: TGTGCCAGCCTCGGAGGACAGGGGGCTGGGGCCAACGTCCTGACTTTC
cdr3_aa: CASLGGQGAGANVLTF

v_call: TRBV30
clone_size: few
d_call: TRBD2
j_call: TRBJ2-1
cdr3_nt: TGTGCCTGGGCGCGGGGGTACAATGAGCAGTTCTTC
cdr3_aa: CAWARGYNEQFF

v_call: TRBV2
clone_size: .
d_call: TRBD2
j_call: TRBJ2-5
cdr3_nt: TGTGCCAGCAGCCCGATTAGGACTAGCGGCCCCCTAAAGACCCAGTACTTC
cdr3_aa: CASSPIRTSGPLKTQYF

v_call: TRBV7-9
clone_size: many
d_call: .
j_call: TRBJ2-1
cdr3_nt: TGTGCCAGCAGCTTATCGGGCAGGGCCGATGAGCAGTTCTTC
cdr3_aa: CASSLSGRADEQFF

v_call: TRBV14
clone_size: many
d_call: TRBD1
j_call: TRBJ1-1
cdr3_nt: TGTGCCAGCAGCCAAAACAGGGGGATGGCTGAAGCTTTCTTT
cdr3_aa: CASSQNRGMAEAFF

v_call: TRBV7-8
clone_size: few
d_call: .
j_call: TRBJ1-3
cdr3_nt: TGTGCCAGCAGCTCCACCGACACCATATATTTT
cdr3_aa: CASSSTDTIYF

v_call: TRBV27
clone_size: many
d_call: .
j_call: TRBJ2-7
cdr3_nt: TGTGCCAGCAGTTTAGGACCGCACGCTTACGAGCAGTACTTC
cdr3_aa: CASSLGPHAYEQYF

v_call: TRBV3-1
clone_size: few
d_call: TRBD1
j_call: TRBJ2-7
cdr3_nt: TGTGCCAGCAGCCAAGACTTGGACAGGGGAAGAGAGCAGTACTTC
cdr3_aa: CASSQDLDRGREQYF

v_call: TRBV10-2
clone_size: many
d_call: TRBD1
j_call: TRBJ2-7
cdr3_nt: TGCGCCAGCAGTGATCCGGGACAGGGATTCCGCGAGCAGTACTTC
cdr3_aa: CASSDPGQGFREQYF

v_call: TRBV20-1
clone_size: few
d_call: TRBD2
j_call: TRBJ2-7
cdr3_nt: TGCAGTGCTGGAAACGGACTAGCGGGAAACGAGCAGTACTTC
cdr3_aa: CSAGNGLAGNEQYF

v_call: TRBV20-1
clone_size: .
d_call: .
j_call: TRBJ2-7
cdr3_nt: TGCAGTGCCTCGGCAGGACTCTTCTACGAGCAGTACTTC
cdr3_aa: CSASAGLFYEQYF

v_call: TRBV10-3
clone_size: .
d_call: TRBD1
j_call: TRBJ2-7
cdr3_nt: TGTGCCAGAGGGACAGGGGAAATCTACGAGCAGTACTTC
cdr3_aa: CARGTGEIYEQYF

v_call: TRBV20-1
clone_size: .
d_call: .
j_call: TRBJ2-7
cdr3_nt: TGCAGTGCTAGAAGCCCAGCGGAAGAGTACGAGCAGTACTTC
cdr3_aa: CSARSPAEEYEQYF

v_call: TRBV20-1
clone_size: few
d_call: .
j_call: TRBJ2-1
cdr3_nt: TGCAGCGTAGGGGGTGAGCAGTTCTTC
cdr3_aa: CSVGGEQFF

v_call: TRBV29-1
clone_size: few
d_call: .
j_call: TRBJ2-3
cdr3_nt: TGCAGCGTTAGTAGGGCTGATACGCAGTATTTT
cdr3_aa: CSVSRADTQYF

v_call: TRBV20-1
clone_size: .
d_call: .
j_call: TRBJ2-7
cdr3_nt: TGCAGTGCTAGAGATCTAGAGGAGGGGACCTACGAGCAGTACTTC
cdr3_aa: CSARDLEEGTYEQYF

v_call: TRBV3-1
clone_size: many
d_call: TRBD2
j_call: TRBJ2-1
cdr3_nt: TGTGCCAGCAGCCAAGTTCCGCCGGGACTAGCGGGAGGACCCAATGAGCAGTTCTTC
cdr3_aa: CASSQVPPGLAGGPNEQFF

v_call: TRBV7-9
clone_size: .
d_call: TRBD1
j_call: TRBJ2-6
cdr3_nt: TGTGCCAGCAGCTTAGACTCTTTCACAGGGGCCGGGGCCAACGTCCTGACTTTC
cdr3_aa: CASSLDSFTGAGANVLTF

v_call: TRBV6-2/TRBV6-3
clone_size: few
d_call: TRBD1
j_call: TRBJ1-5
cdr3_nt: TGTGCCAGCAGTCCCGCGGACAGGGGGCATCAGCCCCAGCATTTT
cdr3_aa: CASSPADRGHQPQHF

v_call: TRBV20-1
clone_size: few
d_call: TRBD2
j_call: TRBJ2-1
cdr3_nt: TGCAGTGTAACCAGCGGGAGCAATGAGCAGTTCTTC
cdr3_aa: CSVTSGSNEQFF

v_call: TRBV5-1
clone_size: many
d_call: .
j_call: TRBJ2-3
cdr3_nt: TGCGCCAGCAGCTTCGGCCGGCCCGGCACAGATACGCAGTATTTT
cdr3_aa: CASSFGRPGTDTQYF

v_call: TRBV7-9
clone_size: many
d_call: .
j_call: TRBJ2-1
cdr3_nt: TGTGCCAGCAGCCAGGGACTTTTGGGTTACAATGAGCAGTTCTTC
cdr3_aa: CASSQGLLGYNEQFF

v_call: TRBV7-6
clone_size: once
d_call: .
j_call: TRBJ2-1
cdr3_nt: TGTGCCAGCAGCTTAAGCCTAGGAACAGAAGAGTTCTTC
cdr3_aa: CASSLSLGTEEFF

v_call: TRBV7-2
clone_size: .
d_call: .
j_call: TRBJ2-3
cdr3_nt: TGTGCCAGCAGCTTAGCGCTAAGGAACCCAGATACGCAGTATTTT
cdr3_aa: CASSLALRNPDTQYF

v_call: TRBV12-3/TRBV12-4
clone_size: many
d_call: .
j_call: TRBJ2-5
cdr3_nt: TGTGCCAGCAGTTTCTTGGGTCCCGGAGAGACCCAGTACTTC
cdr3_aa: CASSFLGPGETQYF

v_call: TRBV20-1
clone_size: few
d_call: .
j_call: TRBJ1-5
cdr3_nt: TGCAGTGCTACCACTGACACAAATCAGCCCCAGCATTTT
cdr3_aa: CSATTDTNQPQHF

v_call: TRBV20-1
clone_size: many
d_call: .
j_call: TRBJ2-5
cdr3_nt: TGCAGTGCTAGCAGACACGGAGCTCAAGAGACCCAGTACTTC
cdr3_aa: CSASRHGAQETQYF

v_call: TRBV25-1
clone_size: .
d_call: .
j_call: TRBJ1-2
cdr3_nt: TGTGCCAGCAGTGATGAAGGGTATATCTATGGCTACACCTTC
cdr3_aa: CASSDEGYIYGYTF

v_call: TRBV19
clone_size: many
d_call: .
j_call: TRBJ1-2
cdr3_nt: TGTGCCAGTAGCCGAGAACGGTACCCCAACTATGGCTACACCTTC
cdr3_aa: CASSRERYPNYGYTF

v_call: TRBV10-3
clone_size: once
d_call: .
j_call: TRBJ2-7
cdr3_nt: TGTGCCACGCAGGGGTCATCCTACCAGCAGTACTTC
cdr3_aa: CATQGSSYQQYF

v_call: TRBV20-1
clone_size: .
d_call: TRBD1
j_call: TRBJ2-7
cdr3_nt: TGCAGTGCTACCCCCTCCGAGGCAGGGGGCTTCTGGGAGCAGTACTTC
cdr3_aa: CSATPSEAGGFWEQYF

v_call: TRBV11-2
clone_size: few
d_call: .
j_call: TRBJ1-5
cdr3_nt: TGTGCCAGCAGTCTAGGACCCAGCAATCAGCCCCAGCATTTT
cdr3_aa: CASSLGPSNQPQHF

v_call: TRBV28
clone_size: .
d_call: .
j_call: TRBJ2-6
cdr3_nt: TGTGCCAGCAGAACTACGGAGCCTGGGGCCAACGTCCTGACTTTC
cdr3_aa: CASRTTEPGANVLTF

v_call: TRBV20-1
clone_size: many
d_call: .
j_call: TRBJ2-5
cdr3_nt: TGCAGTGCTAGACCCCCGTTAAGGGGCGGAGAGACCCAGTACTTC
cdr3_aa: CSARPPLRGGETQYF

v_call: TRBV4-3
clone_size: many
d_call: .
j_call: TRBJ1-6
cdr3_nt: TGCGCCAGCAGCCGGGGCAGCCCGAGCTCCTATAATTCACCCCTCCACTTT
cdr3_aa: CASSRGSPSSYNSPLHF

v_call: TRBV4-3
clone_size: .
d_call: .
j_call: TRBJ2-5
cdr3_nt: TGCGCCAGCAGCCAAACGGGACAAGAGACCCAGTACTTC
cdr3_aa: CASSQTGQETQYF

v_call: TRBV7-3
clone_size: .
d_call: .
j_call: TRBJ2-3
cdr3_nt: TGTGCCAGCAGCTTAACCCTGCCAGATACGCAGTATTTT
cdr3_aa: CASSLTLPDTQYF

v_call: TRBV2
clone_size: .
d_call: TRBD1
j_call: TRBJ2-1
cdr3_nt: TGTGCCAGCCTGAGACAGGGTATCGGCGAGCAGTTCTTC
cdr3_aa: CASLRQGIGEQFF